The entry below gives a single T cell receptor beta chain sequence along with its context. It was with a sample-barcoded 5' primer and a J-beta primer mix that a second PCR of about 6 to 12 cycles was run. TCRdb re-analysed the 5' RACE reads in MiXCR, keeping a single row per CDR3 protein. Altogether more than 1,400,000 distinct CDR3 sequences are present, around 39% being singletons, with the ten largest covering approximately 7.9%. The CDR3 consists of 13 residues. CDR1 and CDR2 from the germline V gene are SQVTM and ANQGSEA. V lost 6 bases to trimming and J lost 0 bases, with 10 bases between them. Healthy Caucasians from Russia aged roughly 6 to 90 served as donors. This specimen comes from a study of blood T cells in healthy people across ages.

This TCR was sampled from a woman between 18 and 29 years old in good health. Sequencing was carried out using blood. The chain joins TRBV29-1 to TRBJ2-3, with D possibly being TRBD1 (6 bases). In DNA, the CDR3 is TGCAGCGTGACAGGTCGCAGCACAGATACGCAGTATTTT. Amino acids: CSVTGRSTDTQYF.